Below, 15 T cell receptor beta chains from the same sample are listed, as sequenced in a study of human T cells and chemical hapten exposure. Time point specified: patch test 3, about 24 weeks after DPC sensitization. As to treatment: therapeutic diphenylcyclopropenone sensitization with weekly scalp DPC. TCRdb itself ran the RACE reads through MiXCR, one entry per CDR3 protein. Of over 75,000 distinct CDR3 sequences in the sample, approximately 11% were seen once. The sample consisted of whole blood, taken in connection with sensitization to the hapten diphenylcyclopropenone (DPC). The receptors originated from a woman between 25 and 40 years old with alopecia areata. Some clones in this sample may be carry-over from other donors' samples.

This clonotype was observed at least ten times. CDR3 protein: CASSEWGTGSNTGELFF. CDR3 in DNA: TGTGCCAGCAGTGAATGGGGGACAGGGTCGAACACCGGGGAGCTGTTTTTT. This chain connects TRBV25-1 to TRBJ2-2; 9 bases match TRBD1. Germline CDR1 and CDR2: MGHDK and SYGVNS. This CDR3 comprises 17 residues. Losses at the gene ends were 1 base for V and 0 bases for J; bases not matched to a gene: 3.

This clonotype showed up just a few times. This sequence joins TRBV27 and TRBJ1-4; D remains unclear. CDR1 and CDR2 (germline): MNHEY, SMNVEV (reference sequence). The germline V and J ends were trimmed by 4 bases and 8 bases, with 14 bases remaining between them. The CDR3 contains 14 residues. The CDR3 is CASSSRGIGEKLFF. Here the CDR3 DNA reads TGTGCCAGCAGTTCAAGAGGGATAGGAGAAAAACTGTTTTTT.

This clonotype was recorded a few times. Relative to the germline gene, one junction end is altered; a read error may explain this. The chain joins TRBV2 to TRBJ2-7; 12 bases agree with TRBD2. The CDR3 extends over 15 amino acids. Germline CDR1 and CDR2: SNHLY and FYNNEI. CDR3 bases: TGTGCCAGCAGCGAAGTGGGGACTAGCGGGTTTGAGCAGTACTTC. This codes for CASSEVGTSGFEQYF.

V gene TRBV30 combines with J gene TRBJ2-2; TRBD1 or TRBD2 may be the D gene (5 bases each). The CDR3 contains 14 residues. CDR1 is GTSNPN, CDR2 SVGIG, per germline (reference sequence). V shed 2 bases and J shed 4 bases, with 11 bases lying between them. The CDR3 DNA reads as TGTGCCTGGAGTCGGGGCAGCGCCACCGGGGAGCTGTTTTTT. This translates into CAWSRGSATGELFF.

This clonotype was detected a few times. The V call is TRBV10-1, the J call TRBJ1-6, with D perhaps TRBD1 (6 bases). Germline V gives CDR1 WNHNN, CDR2 SYGVQD (reference sequence). Trimming cost V 5 bases and J 8 bases, with 13 bases left between them. CDR3 size: 14 residues. The CDR3 DNA reads as TGCGCCAGCAGTAGGGGGGACCGCGATTCACCCCTCCACTTT. Encoded protein: CASSRGDRDSPLHF.

This clonotype was detected many times. This rearrangement joins TRBV4-2 to TRBJ1-2; the D is unclear. This CDR3 has 14 residues. CDR1 and CDR2 (germline): LGHNA, YNFKEQ. V was shortened by 0 bases and J by 2 bases, with 7 bases between the two germline ends. The CDR3 reads CASSQEHDNYGYTF. The CDR3 DNA reads TGTGCCAGCAGCCAAGAACACGACAACTATGGCTACACCTTC.

The V call is TRBV14, the J call TRBJ1-4, with 7 nucleotides matching TRBD1. V shed 6 bases and J 4 bases; nucleotides not matched to a gene: 8. The CDR3 totals 15 residues. Germline V lookup: CDR1 SGHDN, CDR2 FVKESK. The CDR3 DNA reads TGTGCCAGCAGACGGCGGGACAGCAATAATGAAAAACTGTTTTTT. Its protein product is CASRRRDSNNEKLFF.

There are a few counts of this clonotype. The chain links TRBV3-1 to TRBJ2-7, with 7 bases matching TRBD2. The germline V gene has CDR1 LGHDT and CDR2 YNNKEL (reference sequence). Losses at the gene ends were 4 bases for V and 2 bases for J; bases not matched to a gene: 8. CDR3 length equals 15 residues. Here the CDR3 reads CASSLTGTNTYEQYF. The CDR3 coding sequence is TGTGCCAGCAGCCTCACCGGGACTAACACCTACGAGCAGTACTTC.

This rearrangement joins TRBV6-4 to TRBJ2-1, with TRBD2 as a possible D gene (5 bases). Germline V lookup: CDR1 MRHNA, CDR2 SNTAGT. The CDR3 consists of 14 residues. The germline V and J ends were trimmed by 3 bases and 6 bases, with 12 bases remaining between them. The CDR3 loop reads CASSEMVGSNEQFF. CDR3 nucleotides: TGTGCCAGCAGTGAAATGGTAGGGAGCAATGAGCAGTTCTTC.

This clonotype was recorded at least ten times. V and J are TRBV29-1 and TRBJ1-1; possibly TRBD1 for D (5 bases). Trimming left V 4 bases short and J 1 base short, with 7 bases between. Germline values: CDR1 SQVTM, CDR2 ANQGSEA. This CDR3 has 12 amino acids. CDR3 protein: CSVVRGNTEAFF. The DNA for the CDR3 is TGCAGCGTTGTGAGGGGGAACACTGAAGCTTTCTTT.

J is TRBJ2-7 and V is TRBV10-3; 9 bases match TRBD2. This CDR3 is built from 15 residues. CDR1 is ENHRY, CDR2 SYGVKD, per germline. With V trimmed by 5 bases and J by 6 bases, 11 bases remained unmatched. CDR3 amino acids: CAISSASGALGEQYV. CDR3 DNA sequence: TGTGCCATCAGTTCGGCTAGCGGGGCCCTCGGCGAGCAGTACGTC.

This clonotype was seen many times. The chain uses TRBV24-1 and TRBJ1-5, with D possibly TRBD1 on 6 matching bases. The CDR3 runs to 15 residues. V lost 3 bases and J 1 base, leaving 9 bases between the germline ends. CDR1 is KGHDR and CDR2 is SFDVKD in the germline V gene. The CDR3 coding sequence is TGTGCCACCAGTGATCCGCAGGGGAGCAATCAGCCCCAGCATTTT. Its protein product is CATSDPQGSNQPQHF.

This clonotype was counted at least ten times. The chain carries TRBV29-1 and TRBJ2-7; 8 bases match TRBD1. Germline V CDR1 and CDR2: SQVTM, ANQGSEA. V lost 4 bases, J lost 3 bases, and 5 bases stayed unmatched. This CDR3 has 13 amino acids. In DNA form, the CDR3 reads TGCAGCGTTGTAGACAGGGGCCTCTACGAGCAGTACTTC. It codes for CSVVDRGLYEQYF.

The CDR3 DNA follows: TGTGCCAGCAGTTACGGGGGAGGGTACAATGAGCAGTTCTTC. Amino acids: CASSYGGGYNEQFF. The chain uses TRBV6-5 and TRBJ2-1; 7 positions match TRBD2. There are 14 residues in the CDR3. The junction had 2 bases not matched to a gene; V was cut back by 2 bases and J by 4 bases. Germline CDR1 is MNHEY and CDR2 is SVGAGI.

This clonotype was recorded a few times. CDR3 nucleotide sequence: TGTGCCAGCAGCTTGGGGACAGGGGGTGAGCAGTACGTC. Protein: CASSLGTGGEQYV. The J gene is TRBJ2-7, the V gene TRBV5-6, with 10 bases identical to TRBD1. CDR1 SGHDT and CDR2 YYEEEE come from the germline V gene. V was clipped by 0 bases and J by 7 bases; unmatched bases: 1. This CDR3 has 13 residues.